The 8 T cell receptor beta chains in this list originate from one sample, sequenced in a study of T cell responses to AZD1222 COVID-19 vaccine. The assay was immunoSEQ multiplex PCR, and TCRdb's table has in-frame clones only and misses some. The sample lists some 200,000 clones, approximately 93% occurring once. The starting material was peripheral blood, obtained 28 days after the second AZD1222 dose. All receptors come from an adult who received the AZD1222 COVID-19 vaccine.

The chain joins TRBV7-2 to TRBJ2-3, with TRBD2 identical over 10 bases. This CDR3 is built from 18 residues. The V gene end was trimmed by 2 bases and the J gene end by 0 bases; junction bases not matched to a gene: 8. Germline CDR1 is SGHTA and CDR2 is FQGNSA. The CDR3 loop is CASSLLLAGASSTDTQYF. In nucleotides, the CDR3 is TGTGCCAGCAGCTTATTGCTAGCGGGAGCGTCTAGCACAGATACGCAGTATTTT.

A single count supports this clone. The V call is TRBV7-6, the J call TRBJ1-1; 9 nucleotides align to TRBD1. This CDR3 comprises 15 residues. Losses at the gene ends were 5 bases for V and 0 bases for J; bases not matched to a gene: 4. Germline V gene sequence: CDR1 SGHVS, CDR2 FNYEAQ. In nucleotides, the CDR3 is TGTGCCAGCAGCATCCGGACAGGGGTGAACACTGAAGCTTTCTTT. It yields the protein CASSIRTGVNTEAFF.

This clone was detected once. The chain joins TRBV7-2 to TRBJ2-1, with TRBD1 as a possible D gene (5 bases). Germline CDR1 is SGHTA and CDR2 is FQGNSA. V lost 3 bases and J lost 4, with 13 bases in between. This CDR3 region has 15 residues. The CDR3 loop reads CASSFGQPLYNEQFF. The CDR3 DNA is TGTGCCAGCAGCTTCGGACAACCTTTATACAATGAGCAGTTCTTC.

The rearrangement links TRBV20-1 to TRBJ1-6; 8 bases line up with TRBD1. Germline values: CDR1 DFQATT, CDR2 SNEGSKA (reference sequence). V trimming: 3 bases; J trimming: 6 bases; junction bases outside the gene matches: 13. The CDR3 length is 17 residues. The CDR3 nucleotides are TGCAGTGCTAGTCAGGGGGCCTTGAGCTCCGGTAATTCACCCCTCCACTTT. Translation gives CSASQGALSSGNSPLHF.

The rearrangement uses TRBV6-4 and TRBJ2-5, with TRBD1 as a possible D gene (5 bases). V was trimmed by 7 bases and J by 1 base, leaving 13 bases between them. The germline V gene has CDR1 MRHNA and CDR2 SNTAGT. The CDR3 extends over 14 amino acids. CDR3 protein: CASTGHHIQETQYF. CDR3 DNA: TGTGCCAGCACAGGACACCACATCCAAGAGACCCAGTACTTC.

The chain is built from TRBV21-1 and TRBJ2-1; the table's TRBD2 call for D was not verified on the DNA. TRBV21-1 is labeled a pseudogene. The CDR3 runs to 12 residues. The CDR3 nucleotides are TGTGCCAGCAGCAAGGACTTGATAGAGCAGTTCTTC. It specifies CASSKDLIEQFF.

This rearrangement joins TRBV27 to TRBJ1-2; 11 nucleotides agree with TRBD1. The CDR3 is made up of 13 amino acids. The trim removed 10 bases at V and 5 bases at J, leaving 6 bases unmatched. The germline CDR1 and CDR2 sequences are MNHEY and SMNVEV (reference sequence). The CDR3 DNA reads TGTGCCACCCTGGACAGGGGGCGTTATGGCTACACCTTC. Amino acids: CATLDRGRYGYTF.

The CDR3 nucleotides are TGTGCCAGCAGCTTCCCGCGGGGGACAGGGTACGATGAGGGCTACACCTTC. It yields the protein CASSFPRGTGYDEGYTF. V and J are TRBV11-2 and TRBJ1-2; 9 bases line up with TRBD1. The CDR3 is 17 residues long. Germline trimming cut 3 bases from V and 8 bases from J; bases unmatched to any gene: 16. Germline V lookup: CDR1 SGHAT, CDR2 FQNNGV.